One and the same sample provided the 6 T cell receptor beta chains below, sequenced in a study of T cell clones after liver transplantation (dated by TCRdb to the late 2010s). The meaning of the sample's time point label: pre-transplant. The library was generated by the immunoSEQ multiplex PCR assay. TCRdb took this table from immuneACCESS and kept in-frame rearrangements with V and J called. Such tables lack part of the clones; where checked against another copy, unresolved V genes explain under half of the gap, and the rest is unexplained. Across this sample there are 20,000 to 30,000 clones, with more than 65% seen only once. The biggest ten clones account for roughly 3.1% of the sample. The sequences come from CD4+ T cells from blood, collected before liver transplant. The receptors were gathered from a human donor who received a liver transplant.

The gene calls are TRBV18 and TRBJ2-1; D not resolved. Trimming shortened V by 3 bases and J by 6 bases, and 18 bases separated the two germline ends. The CDR3 length is 16 residues. CDR1 KGHSH and CDR2 LQKENI come from the germline V gene. Here the CDR3 reads CASSPPSAPSSNEQFF. The CDR3 DNA follows: TGTGCCAGCTCACCGCCCTCCGCCCCTAGTTCCAATGAGCAGTTCTTC.

This clone showed up just once. The CDR3 is CASSPNPGQGMGTEAFF. CDR3 nucleotides: TGTGCCAGCAGTCCAAACCCGGGACAGGGAATGGGCACTGAAGCTTTCTTT. The chain combines TRBV27 with TRBJ1-1; 9 bases map to TRBD1. The CDR3 is 17 amino acids. Trimming took 5 bases from V and 4 from J; bases not matched to a gene: 14. Germline loops: CDR1 MNHEY, CDR2 SMNVEV (reference sequence).

The rearrangement links TRBV9 to TRBJ2-1; no clear D. CDR3 length: 12 residues. Germline-derived CDR1 and CDR2 are SGDLS and YYNGEE. V lost 4 bases and J 4 bases, leaving 6 bases between the germline ends. In nucleotides, the CDR3 is TGTGCCAGCAGCTCTGGATACAATGAGCAGTTCTTC. Protein sequence: CASSSGYNEQFF. The full variable domain, with the rest looked up from reference TRBV9 and TRBJ2-1, is DSGVTQTPKHLITATGQRVTLRCSPRSGDLSVYWYQQSLDQGLQFLIQYYNGEERAKGNILERFSAQQFPDLHSELNLSSLELGDSALYFCASSSGYNEQFFGPGTRLTVL.

This clone has just one count. The chain carries TRBV18 and TRBJ2-3, with a possible D match to TRBD1 (5 bases). The germline V gene encodes CDR1 KGHSH and CDR2 LQKENI. This CDR3 has 13 amino acids. Between the trimmed V and J ends, which lost 3 bases and 8 bases, there was a span of 12 bases. The CDR3 sequence is CASSPVQDRTQYF. CDR3 in DNA: TGTGCCAGCTCACCCGTACAGGACCGTACGCAGTATTTT.

In this sample, this clone turned up a few times. The chain employs TRBV7-8 and TRBJ1-2; 10 bases are a match to TRBD1. The CDR3 runs to 16 residues. The V and J ends lost 0 bases and 6 bases, in that order; junction bases with no gene match: 7. Germline values: CDR1 SGHVS, CDR2 FQNEAQ. The CDR3: CASSLAHAGTGDGYTF. CDR3 sequence (DNA): TGTGCCAGCAGCTTAGCGCACGCTGGGACAGGGGATGGCTACACCTTC.

The chain employs TRBV2 and TRBJ2-1, with D perhaps given as TRBD1 or TRBD2 (5 bases each). V lost 6 bases to trimming and J lost 4 bases, with 13 bases between them. The germline gives CDR1 SNHLY, CDR2 FYNNEI. This CDR3 has 14 residues. The CDR3: CASRGTRGYNEQFF. CDR3 sequence (DNA): TGTGCCAGCAGGGGAACTAGGGGATACAATGAGCAGTTCTTC. The entire variable domain, with the rest obtained from reference TRBV2 and TRBJ2-1, is as follows: EPEVTQTPSHQVTQMGQEVILRCVPISNHLYFYWYRQILGQKVEFLVSFYNNEISEKSEIFDDQFSVERPDGSNFTLKIRSTKLEDSAMYFCASRGTRGYNEQFFGPGTRLTVL.